The clone carrying this TCR beta chain was detected a few times. These data are taken from a study of blood T cell repertoires in COVID-19. Background on the study: The origin of the acute and convalescent COVID-19 samples was the United States, Italy and Spain. PBMCs, B-cell-depleted T cells, or T cells were the source of the cDNA or gDNA that made up the material.

The germline V gene has CDR1 WSHSY and CDR2 SAAADI. The CDR3 is 15 residues long. Trimming removed 2 bases from V and 7 bases from J, with 14 bases in between. Study processing details: Counts of nucleated cells, estimated from reference gene primer amplification, were obtained. TCRdb's copy holds only in-frame clones and misses some; the assay was immunoSEQ multiplex PCR. The DNA gave D and trimming, while V, J and clone size come from that table. The sample records under 70,000 clones, around 80% being singletons. The clonotype originates from a man in his fifties or sixties with acute or convalescent COVID-19. This chain uses TRBV10-2 with TRBJ2-2; D gene ambiguous. The sample consisted of peripheral blood. CDR3 region: CASSEPAVIHGELFF. The CDR3 nucleotides are TGCGCCAGCAGTGAGCCTGCGGTTATACACGGGGAGCTGTTTTTT.